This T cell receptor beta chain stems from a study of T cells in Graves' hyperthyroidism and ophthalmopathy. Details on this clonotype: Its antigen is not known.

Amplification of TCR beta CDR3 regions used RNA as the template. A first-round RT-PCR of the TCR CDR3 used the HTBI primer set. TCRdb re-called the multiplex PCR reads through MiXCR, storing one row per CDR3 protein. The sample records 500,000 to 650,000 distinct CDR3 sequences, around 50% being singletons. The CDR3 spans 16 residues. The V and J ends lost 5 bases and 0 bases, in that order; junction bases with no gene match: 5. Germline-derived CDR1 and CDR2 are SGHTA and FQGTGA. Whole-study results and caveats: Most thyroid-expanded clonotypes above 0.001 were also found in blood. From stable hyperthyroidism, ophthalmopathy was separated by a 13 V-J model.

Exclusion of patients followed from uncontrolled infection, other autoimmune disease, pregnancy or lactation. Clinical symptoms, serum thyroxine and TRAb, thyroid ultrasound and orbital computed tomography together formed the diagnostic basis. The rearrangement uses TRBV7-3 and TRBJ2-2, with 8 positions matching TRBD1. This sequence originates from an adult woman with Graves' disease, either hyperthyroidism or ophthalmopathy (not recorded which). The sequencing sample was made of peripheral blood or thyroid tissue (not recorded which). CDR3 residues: CASSRAGGPNTGELFF. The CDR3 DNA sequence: TGTGCCAGCAGCCGCGCAGGGGGCCCGAACACCGGGGAGCTGTTTTTT.